The source of this T cell receptor (beta chain) is a study of CD8+CD57+ T cells in acquired aplastic anemia. Study observations and caveats: The study found no significant CD8+ Simpson's diversity difference between patients and controls. Roughly 28 was the count of CD8+ CDR3 sequences that patients shared with controls.

This clonotype was found many times. Antigen specificity is unknown. TCR beta VDJ and CDR3 profiles were obtained from a genomic DNA template. One entry per CDR3 protein results from TCRdb running MiXCR on the reads. The table has 450,000 to 550,000 distinct CDR3 sequences, about a third seen once. Trimming took off 2 bases at V and 0 bases at J, with 17 bases between the two ends. The CDR3 consists of 19 residues. Germline V gene sequence: CDR1 SGHVS, CDR2 FQNEAQ. The authors sequenced patients whose flow cytometry had shown CD8+CD57+ cell expansion. Severe acquired aplastic anemia affected all patients. Patients were therapy-naive when their blood was sampled.

This TCR derives from a human donor with aplastic anemia. The V gene is TRBV7-8, the J gene TRBJ2-6; D is uncertain. Sequencing was done on a sample of sorted CD4+, CD8+, or CD8+CD57+ T cells (not recorded which) from PBMCs. CDR3 nucleotide sequence: TGTGCCAGCAGCTTATCGCCCCTACGAGCAGCCTCTGGGGCCAACGTCCTGACTTTC. It specifies CASSLSPLRAASGANVLTF. The whole variable domain, filled in from reference TRBV7-8 and TRBJ2-6, reads GAGVSQSPRYKVAKRGQDVALRCDPISGHVSLFWYQQALGQGPEFLTYFQNEAQLDKSGLPSDRFFAERPEGSVSTLKIQRTQQEDSAVYLCASSLSPLRAASGANVLTFGAGSRLTVL.